Below, one TCR beta chain is given with its context. The sample is drawn from a study of T cell responses to AZD1222 COVID-19 vaccine. The repertoire was sequenced with immunoSEQ multiplex PCR; TCRdb's copy has only in-frame clones and lacks some. The repertoire holds some 88,000 clones, with about nine tenths as singletons. CDR3 length: 16 residues. Germline values: CDR1 SGHVT, CDR2 SQSDAQ. The V end was cut by 5 bases, the J end by 0 bases, with 14 bases between. The J gene is TRBJ1-3, the V gene TRBV7-4; D remains unclear. The sequence was obtained from an adult who received the AZD1222 COVID-19 vaccine. Sequenced material: peripheral blood, taken 28 days after the second AZD1222 dose. This CDR3 is CASSPPKGDSGNTIYF. In nucleotides, the CDR3 is TGTGCCAGCAGCCCCCCAAAAGGAGACTCTGGAAACACCATATATTTT. Together with reference TRBV7-4 and TRBJ1-3, the CDR3 gives the full variable domain: GAGVSQSPRYKVAKRGRDVALRCDSISGHVTLYWYRQTLGQGSEVLTYSQSDAQRDKSGRPSGRFSAERPERSVSTLKIQRTEQGDSAVYLCASSPPKGDSGNTIYFGEGSWLTVV.